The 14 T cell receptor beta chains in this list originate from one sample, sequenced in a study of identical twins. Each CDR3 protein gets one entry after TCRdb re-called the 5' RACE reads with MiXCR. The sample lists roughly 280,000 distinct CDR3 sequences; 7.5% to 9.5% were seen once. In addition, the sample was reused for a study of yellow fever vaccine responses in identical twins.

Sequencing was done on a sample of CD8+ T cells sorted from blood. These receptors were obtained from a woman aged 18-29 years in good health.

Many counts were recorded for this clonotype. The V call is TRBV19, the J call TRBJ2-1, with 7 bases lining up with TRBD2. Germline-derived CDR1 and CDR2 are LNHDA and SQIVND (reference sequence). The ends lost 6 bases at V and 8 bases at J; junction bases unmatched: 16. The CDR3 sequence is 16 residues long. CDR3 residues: CASSFGTNLDKDEQFF. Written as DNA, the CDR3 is TGTGCCAGTAGCTTCGGGACTAACCTCGATAAGGATGAGCAGTTCTTC. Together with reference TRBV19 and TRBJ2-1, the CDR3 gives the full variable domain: DGGITQSPKYLFRKEGQNVTLSCEQNLNHDAMYWYRQDPGQGLRLIYYSQIVNDFQKGDIAEGYSVSREKKESFPLTVTSAQKNPTAFYLCASSFGTNLDKDEQFFGPGTRLTVL.

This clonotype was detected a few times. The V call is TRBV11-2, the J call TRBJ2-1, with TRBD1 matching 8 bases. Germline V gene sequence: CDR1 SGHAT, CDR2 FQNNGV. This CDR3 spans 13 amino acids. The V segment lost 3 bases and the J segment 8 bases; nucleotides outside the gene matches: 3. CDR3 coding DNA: TGTGCCAGCAGCTTTACAGGGGGGTATGAGCAGTTCTTC. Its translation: CASSFTGGYEQFF.

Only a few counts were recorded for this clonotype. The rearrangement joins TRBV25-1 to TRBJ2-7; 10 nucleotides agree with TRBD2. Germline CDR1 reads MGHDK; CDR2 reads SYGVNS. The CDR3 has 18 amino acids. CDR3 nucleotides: TGTGCAACAGCCGGGACTAGCGAGGGGGAAAAAAGCTCCTACGAGCAGTACTTC. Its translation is CATAGTSEGEKSSYEQYF.

The CDR3 reads CSARELLGGGAFF. In DNA form, the CDR3 reads TGCAGTGCTAGAGAATTGCTAGGGGGTGGGGCTTTCTTT. The chain links TRBV20-1 to TRBJ1-1; possibly TRBD1 for D (6 bases). The length of the CDR3 is 13 residues. The V end was cut by 0 bases, the J end by 11 bases, with 16 bases between. CDR1 DFQATT and CDR2 SNEGSKA come from the germline V gene (reference sequence).

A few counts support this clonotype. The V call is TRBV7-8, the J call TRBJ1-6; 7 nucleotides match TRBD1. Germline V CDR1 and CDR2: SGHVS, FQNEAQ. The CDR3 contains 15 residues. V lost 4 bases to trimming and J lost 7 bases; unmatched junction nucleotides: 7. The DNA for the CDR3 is TGTGCCAGCAGCTCTACCGGGACAGAAAATTCACCCCTCCACTTT. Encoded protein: CASSSTGTENSPLHF.

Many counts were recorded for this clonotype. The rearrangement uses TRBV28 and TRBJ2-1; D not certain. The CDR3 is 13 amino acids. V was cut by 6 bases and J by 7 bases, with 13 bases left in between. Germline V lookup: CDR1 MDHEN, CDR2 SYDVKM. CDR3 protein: CASSLDPINEQFF. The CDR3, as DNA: TGTGCCAGCAGCCTGGACCCCATAAATGAGCAGTTCTTC.

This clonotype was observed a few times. CDR3 protein: CASSLESAGDTEAFF. As DNA, the CDR3 is TGCGCCAGCAGCTTGGAATCGGCCGGGGACACTGAAGCTTTCTTT. This sequence joins TRBV5-1 and TRBJ1-1; no firm D call. This CDR3 region has 15 residues. The V end was cut by 0 bases, the J end by 3 bases, with 12 bases between. Germline CDR1 SGHRS, CDR2 YFSETQ.

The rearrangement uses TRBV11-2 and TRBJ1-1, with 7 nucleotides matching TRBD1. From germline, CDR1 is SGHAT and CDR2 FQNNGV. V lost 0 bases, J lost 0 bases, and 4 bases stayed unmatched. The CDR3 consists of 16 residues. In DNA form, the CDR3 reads TGTGCCAGCAGCTTAGATCCGACAGGGTTGAACACTGAAGCTTTCTTT. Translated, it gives CASSLDPTGLNTEAFF.

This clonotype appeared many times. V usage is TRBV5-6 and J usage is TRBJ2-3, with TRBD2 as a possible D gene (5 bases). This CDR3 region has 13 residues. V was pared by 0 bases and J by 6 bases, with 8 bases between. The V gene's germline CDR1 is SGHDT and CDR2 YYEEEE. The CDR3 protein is CASSLAGMDTQYF. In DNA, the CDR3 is TGTGCCAGCAGCTTGGCCGGGATGGATACGCAGTATTTT.

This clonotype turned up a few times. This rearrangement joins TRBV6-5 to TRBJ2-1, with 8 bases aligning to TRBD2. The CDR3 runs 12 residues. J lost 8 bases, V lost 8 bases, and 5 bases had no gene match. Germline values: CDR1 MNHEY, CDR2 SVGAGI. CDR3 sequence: CASASGSDEQFF. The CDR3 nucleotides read TGTGCCAGCGCCAGCGGGAGCGATGAGCAGTTCTTC.

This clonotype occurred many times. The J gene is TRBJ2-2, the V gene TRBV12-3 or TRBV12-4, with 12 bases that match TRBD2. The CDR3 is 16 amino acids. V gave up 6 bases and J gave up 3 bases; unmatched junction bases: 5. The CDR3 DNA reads TGTGCCAGCAGCCGACTAGCGGGGGAAGACACCGGGGAGCTGTTTTTT. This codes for CASSRLAGEDTGELFF.

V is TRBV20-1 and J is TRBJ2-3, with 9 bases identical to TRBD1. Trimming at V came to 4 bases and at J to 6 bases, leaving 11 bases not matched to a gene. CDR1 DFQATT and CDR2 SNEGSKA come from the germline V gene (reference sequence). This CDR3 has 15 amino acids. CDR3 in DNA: TGCAGTGCTATCAGGGACAGGGAGGTTCTGGATACGCAGTATTTT. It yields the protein CSAIRDREVLDTQYF.

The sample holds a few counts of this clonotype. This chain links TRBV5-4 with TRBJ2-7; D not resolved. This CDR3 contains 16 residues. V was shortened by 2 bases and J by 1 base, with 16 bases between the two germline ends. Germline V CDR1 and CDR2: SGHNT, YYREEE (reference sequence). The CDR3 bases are TGTGCCAGCAGCTTCCGTGGTGCCGCATTATCCTACGAGCAGTACTTC. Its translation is CASSFRGAALSYEQYF.

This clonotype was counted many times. The CDR3 DNA reads as TGCAGCGTTGAAACCTCTCTAGCGGGAGGCGAGGGATCCTACGAGCAGTACTTC. It translates to CSVETSLAGGEGSYEQYF. V and J are TRBV29-1 and TRBJ2-7; 11 bases are a match to TRBD2. CDR1 is SQVTM, CDR2 ANQGSEA, per germline. V gave up 2 bases and J gave up 1 base; unmatched junction bases: 13. The CDR3 is 18 residues long.